These 30 T cell receptor beta chains came from one sample sequenced in a study of blood T cell repertoires in COVID-19. Here immunoSEQ multiplex PCR was the method, and the copy in TCRdb shows in-frame clones only, minus some. The profile shows fewer than 300,000 clones, just over 90% of them singletons. Sample: peripheral blood. All receptors derive from a woman in her twenties or thirties with COVID-19, enrolled during active disease.

This rearrangement joins TRBV9 to TRBJ2-1, with 10 bases identical to TRBD2. From germline, CDR1 is SGDLS and CDR2 YYNGEE. The CDR3 length is 17 residues. The junction had 5 bases not matched to a gene; V was cut back by 0 bases and J by 2 bases. CDR3 DNA: TGTGCCAGCAGCGTAGAGGCTAGCGGGAGTCCCTACAATGAGCAGTTCTTC. Protein product: CASSVEASGSPYNEQFF.

This clone came up once. The V call is TRBV7-6, the J call TRBJ1-1; 7 nucleotides align to TRBD1. This CDR3 has 14 amino acids. V was clipped by 1 base and J by 1 base; unmatched bases: 0. Germline CDR1 is SGHVS and CDR2 is FNYEAQ. The CDR3 reads CASSLEGANTEAFF. The CDR3, as DNA: TGTGCCAGCAGCTTAGAGGGGGCGAACACTGAAGCTTTCTTT. Full variable domain (missing parts from reference TRBV7-6 and TRBJ1-1): GAGVSQSPRYKVTKRGQDVALRCDPISGHVSLYWYRQALGQGPEFLTYFNYEAQQDKSGLPNDRFSAERPEGSISTLTIQRTEQRDSAMYRCASSLEGANTEAFFGQGTRLTVV.

V is TRBV28 and J is TRBJ1-5, with D possibly being TRBD1 (5 bases). Germline-derived CDR1 and CDR2 are MDHEN and SYDVKM. There are 16 residues in the CDR3. V shed 3 bases and J shed 9 bases, with 21 bases lying between them. For the CDR3, the DNA is TGTGCCAGCAGTTTCCGCGGACGGGAGAGGGGATGGCCCCAGCATTTT. Amino acids: CASSFRGRERGWPQHF.

The CDR3 coding sequence is TGCGCCAGCAGACGCGGACAGGGTGTCGACGAGCAGTACTTC. Encoded protein: CASRRGQGVDEQYF. This chain connects TRBV5-1 to TRBJ2-7; 8 nucleotides align to TRBD1. This CDR3 region has 14 residues. Germline V gene data show CDR1 as SGHRS and CDR2 as YFSETQ. With V trimmed by 5 bases and J by 5 bases, 9 bases remained unmatched.

This chain joins TRBV21-1 and TRBJ2-6; the D call TRBD1 from the table was never checked on the DNA. TRBV21-1 represents a pseudogene. The CDR3 is 19 residues long. The CDR3 spells CASSKRPGNQGSGANVLTF. In DNA, the CDR3 is TGTGCCAGCAGCAAAAGGCCGGGTAACCAGGGGTCTGGGGCCAACGTCCTGACTTTC.

The CDR3 spells CSASQEKGSGSHNTQYF. CDR3 bases: TGCAGTGCTAGTCAAGAGAAGGGCAGCGGGAGTCATAATACGCAGTATTTT. The V call is TRBV20-1, the J call TRBJ2-3, with 8 nucleotides matching TRBD2. The CDR3 is 17 residues long. Germline CDR1 DFQATT, CDR2 SNEGSKA (reference sequence). The V gene end was trimmed by 3 bases and the J gene end by 7 bases; junction bases not matched to a gene: 18.

CDR3 loop: CAAGSGRGRETQYF. In nucleotides, the CDR3 is TGTGCCGCGGGATCGGGAAGAGGGCGGGAGACCCAGTACTTC. J is TRBJ2-5 and V is TRBV2; tentatively, D is TRBD2 (6 bases). The CDR3 totals 14 residues. Trimming left V 11 bases short and J 5 bases short, with 21 bases between. Germline V gene data show CDR1 as SNHLY and CDR2 as FYNNEI.

V is TRBV5-1 and J is TRBJ2-1; D unresolved. The CDR3 consists of 13 residues. The germline V and J ends were trimmed by 5 bases and 4 bases, with 10 bases remaining between them. Germline V gives CDR1 SGHRS, CDR2 YFSETQ. CDR3 DNA sequence: TGCGCCAGCAGTCCGACGGGTTACAATGAGCAGTTCTTC. Its protein is CASSPTGYNEQFF.

The rearrangement joins TRBV3-1 (or the pseudogene TRBV3-2) to TRBJ1-4; perhaps TRBD1 as D (6 bases). The V end was cut by 8 bases, the J end by 5 bases, with 12 bases between. The length of the CDR3 is 13 residues. Germline CDR1 LGHDT, CDR2 YNNKEL (reference sequence). The CDR3 DNA reads TGTGCCAGCTTGGGGCAGGGGAATGAAAAACTGTTTTTT. This encodes CASLGQGNEKLFF.

The chain has TRBV3-1 (or the pseudogene TRBV3-2) and TRBJ1-2; a possible D gene is TRBD1 (6 bases). The CDR3 sequence is 14 residues long. V was trimmed by 2 bases and J by 3 bases, leaving 10 bases between them. CDR1 and CDR2 (germline): LGHDT, YNNKEL (reference sequence). Written as DNA, the CDR3 is TGTGCCAGCAGCCAATCAGGGGACGACTATGGCTACACCTTC. Translated, it gives CASSQSGDDYGYTF.

Only one count was recorded for this clone. The chain joins TRBV28 to TRBJ1-5; 7 bases fit TRBD1. The CDR3 spans 14 residues. J was trimmed by 9 bases and V by 6 bases; bases with no gene match: 11. CDR1 is MDHEN and CDR2 is SYDVKM in the germline V gene. The CDR3 is CASRQSGGYRPQHF. The CDR3 bases are TGTGCCAGCAGACAATCAGGGGGGTACAGGCCCCAGCATTTT.

The chain links TRBV20-1 to TRBJ2-7, with TRBD2 matching 8 bases. The V segment lost 3 bases and the J segment 4 bases; nucleotides outside the gene matches: 5. The CDR3 sequence is 13 residues long. The germline gives CDR1 DFQATT, CDR2 SNEGSKA (reference sequence). CDR3 bases: TGCAGTGCTAGTTTTGCGGGGGGTTACGAGCAGTACTTC. It is translated as CSASFAGGYEQYF.

The chain links TRBV20-1 to TRBJ2-5; 9 bases are shared with TRBD1. V was clipped by 3 bases and J by 3 bases; unmatched bases: 11. CDR1 DFQATT and CDR2 SNEGSKA come from the germline V gene (reference sequence). The CDR3 is 16 amino acids. The CDR3 coding sequence is TGCAGTGCTAGTGGTGACAGGGGGGTTTTTGAAGAGACCCAGTACTTC. Its translation is CSASGDRGVFEETQYF.

J is TRBJ2-1 and V is TRBV5-4; 7 bases are a match to TRBD1. The CDR3 length is 20 residues. CDR1 SGHNT and CDR2 YYREEE come from the germline V gene (reference sequence). Trimming cost V 4 bases and J 5 bases; bases outside gene matches: 24. The CDR3 here is CASSPPGNRGFGTINNEQFF. For the CDR3, the DNA is TGTGCCAGCAGCCCCCCCGGGAACAGGGGATTCGGGACAATAAACAATGAGCAGTTCTTC.

The V call is TRBV6-2 or TRBV6-3, the J call TRBJ1-2; the match to TRBD1 covers 7 bases. V was clipped by 0 bases and J by 0 bases; unmatched bases: 4. This CDR3 is 16 amino acids long. Germline V gene data show CDR1 as MNHEY and CDR2 as SVGEGT. The CDR3 loop reads CASSYSGQSTNYGYTF. CDR3 nucleotides: TGTGCCAGCAGTTACTCGGGACAGTCAACTAACTATGGCTACACCTTC.

The chain is built from TRBV5-1 and TRBJ1-2; D unresolved. V was pared by 4 bases and J by 3 bases, with 19 bases between. The CDR3 totals 16 residues. Germline CDR1 and CDR2: SGHRS and YFSETQ. This CDR3 is CASSLYPGEAYYGYTF. The CDR3 DNA is TGCGCCAGCAGCCTCTATCCCGGGGAGGCGTACTATGGCTACACCTTC.

The chain is built from TRBV27 and TRBJ1-1, with 7 bases matching TRBD1. With V trimmed by 2 bases and J by 10 bases, 7 bases remained unmatched. Germline V gene data show CDR1 as MNHEY and CDR2 as SMNVEV (reference sequence). This CDR3 has 13 residues. The CDR3 loop is CASSLNRQGVAFF. The DNA for the CDR3 is TGTGCCAGCAGTTTAAACCGGCAGGGGGTAGCTTTCTTT.

The chain carries TRBV28 and TRBJ2-7; TRBD1 agrees at 7 bases. The CDR3 is made up of 14 amino acids. V was pared by 5 bases and J by 4 bases, with 8 bases of the junction left unmatched. CDR1 MDHEN and CDR2 SYDVKM come from the germline V gene. DNA for the CDR3: TGTGCCAGCAGTCCCGGGACAGTTAAGTACGAGCAGTACTTC. It encodes CASSPGTVKYEQYF.

The chain uses TRBV3-1 (or the pseudogene TRBV3-2) and TRBJ1-2, with D possibly matching TRBD1 (6 bases). CDR1 and CDR2 (germline): LGHDT, YNNKEL (reference sequence). This CDR3 is 13 amino acids long. The ends were cut back, 4 bases at V and 8 bases at J, with 14 bases in the middle. CDR3 DNA sequence: TGTGCCAGCAGCCCCGGCAGGGGAGTAGGCTACACCTTC. Translation: CASSPGRGVGYTF.

The chain is built from TRBV15 and TRBJ2-1; 13 positions match TRBD2. V gave up 1 base and J gave up 4 bases; unmatched junction bases: 7. The CDR3 covers 18 residues. CDR1 is LNHNV, CDR2 YYDKDF, per germline (reference sequence). CDR3 nucleotides: TGTGCCACCAGCAGAGGGACTAGCGGGAGAACGGGGTACAATGAGCAGTTCTTC. Protein sequence: CATSRGTSGRTGYNEQFF.

The chain is built from TRBV7-9 and TRBJ1-6; D remains ambiguous. Germline V lookup: CDR1 SEHNR, CDR2 FQNEAQ (reference sequence). The CDR3 has 14 residues. Deletions cut 6 bases from V and 6 bases from J, with 12 bases between. CDR3 protein: CASRAQEGNSPLHF. The CDR3, as DNA: TGTGCCAGCAGAGCCCAGGAGGGTAATTCACCCCTCCACTTT.

V is TRBV5-1 and J is TRBJ2-1, with 8 bases identical to TRBD2. The germline gives CDR1 SGHRS, CDR2 YFSETQ. V trimming: 5 bases; J trimming: 4 bases; junction bases outside the gene matches: 14. The CDR3 loop spans 17 amino acids. In DNA, the CDR3 is TGCGCCAGCAGTTCGGGGCGGGAGGCGGGCAGGTACAATGAGCAGTTCTTC. Translating gives CASSSGREAGRYNEQFF.

The V and J genes are TRBV5-1 and TRBJ2-7, with 10 nucleotides matching TRBD2. There are 17 residues in the CDR3. After removal of 0 bases from V and 7 bases from J, the junction contained 13 bases not matched to a gene. The germline gives CDR1 SGHRS, CDR2 YFSETQ. CDR3 region: CASSLASAGGMIREQYF. Written as DNA, the CDR3 is TGCGCCAGCAGCTTGGCCTCAGCGGGAGGGATGATCCGGGAGCAGTACTTC.

The CDR3 DNA sequence: TGTGCCAGTAGTCGGGGACTAACACCCAATGAGCAGTTCTTC. This sequence encodes CASSRGLTPNEQFF. This chain uses TRBV19 with TRBJ2-1; 7 bases match TRBD2. The V gene's germline CDR1 is LNHDA and CDR2 SQIVND (reference sequence). The CDR3 sequence is 14 residues long. With 5 bases clipped from V and 6 bases from J, the junction kept 7 bases outside the gene matches.

The count of this clone is one. V gene TRBV4-1 combines with J gene TRBJ2-3, with D uncertain. Per germline, CDR1 MGHRA and CDR2 YSYEKL. V lost 3 bases and J lost 4, with 14 bases in between. The CDR3 length is 15 residues. The DNA of the CDR3 is TGCGCCAGCAGCCACAAGATCGCAGTTCCAGATACGCAGTATTTT. Translated: CASSHKIAVPDTQYF.

This clone was seen once. This chain connects TRBV7-6 to TRBJ2-2, with TRBD1 matching over 9 bases. The V and J ends lost 5 bases and 4 bases, in that order; junction bases with no gene match: 8. The V gene's germline CDR1 is SGHVS and CDR2 FNYEAQ. The CDR3 runs 16 residues. The CDR3 is CASSPRDRDGTGELFF. In DNA, the CDR3 is TGTGCCAGCAGCCCCAGGGACAGGGATGGCACCGGGGAGCTGTTTTTT.

This clone showed up just once. The chain couples TRBV30 to TRBJ1-2, with D unresolved. Germline-derived CDR1 and CDR2 are GTSNPN and SVGIG (reference sequence). The V end was cut by 8 bases, the J end by 7 bases, with 17 bases between. This CDR3 has 12 residues. CDR3 sequence: CAGTGWMRGYTF. DNA for the CDR3: TGTGCCGGTACCGGGTGGATGCGTGGCTACACCTTC.

The rearrangement uses TRBV5-4 and TRBJ1-1; the D gene is possibly TRBD1 (6 bases). In germline, CDR1 is SGHNT, CDR2 YYREEE (reference sequence). V lost 0 bases to trimming and J lost 5 bases, with 11 bases between them. This CDR3 comprises 14 residues. CDR3 residues: CASSLEGGDTEAFF. CDR3 sequence (DNA): TGTGCCAGCAGCTTGGAGGGGGGGGATACTGAAGCTTTCTTT.

This clone was counted a single time. The V call is TRBV4-1, the J call TRBJ1-2; 7 bases are shared with TRBD1. Germline lookup yields CDR1 MGHRA and CDR2 YSYEKL. This CDR3 contains 14 residues. The V and J ends lost 1 base and 7 bases, in that order; junction bases with no gene match: 6. CDR3 in amino acids: CASSQAGQLPGYTF. The CDR3 nucleotides are TGCGCCAGCAGCCAAGCGGGACAGCTCCCTGGCTACACCTTC.

The CDR3 sequence is CASSSDTGQGAGYTF. The CDR3 DNA reads TGCGCCAGCAGCTCGGACACGGGACAGGGGGCGGGCTACACCTTC. The chain joins TRBV5-1 to TRBJ1-2, with TRBD1 matching over 12 bases. Germline CDR1 SGHRS, CDR2 YFSETQ. CDR3 length: 15 amino acids. V shed 3 bases and J 8 bases; nucleotides not matched to a gene: 8.